Below are 29 T cell receptor beta chains sequenced from a single sample in a study of a mutant IDH1 vaccine in newly diagnosed glioma. Their cognate antigens are unknown. Time point defined: week 5, during vaccination. What each vaccine dose contained was 300 ug of mutant IDH1 20-mer peptide, accompanied by topical imiquimod. Sequencing used immunoSEQ multiplex PCR; TCRdb keeps in-frame clones, though not all of them. The data hold over 55,000 clones, with 82% observed a single time. The sample was PBMCs, taken from a glioma patient whose treatment included an IDH1 peptide vaccine. The receptor source for this set is a woman aged 18-29 years with glioma. Some clones in this sample may be carry-over from other donors' samples.

The chain links TRBV7-2 to TRBJ2-7; perhaps TRBD2 as D (5 bases). Germline assignment: CDR1 SGHTA and CDR2 FQGNSA. The CDR3 runs to 14 residues. Trimming cost V 8 bases and J 1 base, with 15 bases left between them. The CDR3 spells CASARMGGSYEQYF. As DNA, the CDR3 is TGTGCCAGCGCTCGCATGGGCGGGTCCTACGAGCAGTACTTC.

The CDR3 sequence: CATKTPSGQLYEQYF. For the CDR3, the DNA is TGCGCCACCAAAACCCCCTCTGGACAGCTCTACGAGCAGTACTTC. This chain joins TRBV10-1 and TRBJ2-7; D possibly corresponds to TRBD1 (6 bases). V lost 10 bases and J 3 bases, leaving 22 bases between the germline ends. From germline, CDR1 is WNHNN and CDR2 SYGVQD (reference sequence). The CDR3 is 15 amino acids.

The chain is built from TRBV27 and TRBJ2-2; no reliable D call. The germline V gene has CDR1 MNHEY and CDR2 SMNVEV (reference sequence). V was clipped by 8 bases and J by 3 bases, with 13 bases between them. The CDR3 has 14 residues. The CDR3: CASRSNWDTGELFF. The CDR3, as DNA: TGTGCCAGCCGAAGCAACTGGGACACCGGGGAGCTGTTTTTT.

The chain uses TRBV30 and TRBJ1-2; 8 nucleotides agree with TRBD1. Trimming removed 1 base from V and 4 bases from J; junction bases left unmatched: 2. The CDR3 runs 13 residues. The germline CDR1 and CDR2 sequences are GTSNPN and SVGIG (reference sequence). The CDR3 DNA is TGTGCCTGGAGTGAGGGACAGGCCTATGGCTACACCTTC. Amino acids: CAWSEGQAYGYTF. The full variable domain, with the rest looked up from reference TRBV30 and TRBJ1-2, is SQTIHQWPATLVQPVGSPLSLECTVEGTSNPNLYWYRQAAGRGLQLLFYSVGIGQISSEVPQNLSASRPQDRQFILSSKKLLLSDSGFYLCAWSEGQAYGYTFGSGTRLTVV.

V gene TRBV11-3 combines with J gene TRBJ2-3; a possible D gene is TRBD2 (6 bases). The V gene lost 0 bases and the J gene lost 1 base, with 14 bases spanning the gap. CDR3 length equals 17 residues. In germline, CDR1 is SGHNT, CDR2 YENEEA. For the CDR3, the DNA is TGTGCCAGCAGCTTAGATCTCGGCGGGGTCGGCACAGATACGCAGTATTTT. It specifies CASSLDLGGVGTDTQYF. Full variable domain (missing parts from reference TRBV11-3 and TRBJ2-3): EAGVVQSPRYKIIEKKQPVAFWCNPISGHNTLYWYLQNLGQGPELLIRYENEEAVDDSQLPKDRFSAERLKGVDSTLKIQPAELGDSAVYLCASSLDLGGVGTDTQYFGPGTRLTVL.

The J gene is TRBJ2-7, the V gene TRBV6-5; maybe TRBD1 (6 bases). Between the trimmed V and J ends, which lost 6 bases and 2 bases, there was a span of 11 bases. The CDR3 length is 13 residues. CDR1 is MNHEY, CDR2 SVGAGI, per germline. The CDR3 is CASSPTGAYEQYF. The DNA for the CDR3 is TGTGCCAGCAGCCCGACAGGAGCCTACGAGCAGTACTTC.

J is TRBJ2-5 and V is TRBV30, with no clear D. The CDR3 is made up of 11 amino acids. The germline V and J ends were trimmed by 0 bases and 5 bases, with 4 bases remaining between them. The V gene's germline CDR1 is GTSNPN and CDR2 SVGIG (reference sequence). DNA of the CDR3: TGTGCCTGGAGTGTAGGGGAGACCCAGTACTTC. The encoded protein is CAWSVGETQYF. Based on the CDR3 plus reference TRBV30 and TRBJ2-5, the full variable domain is SQTIHQWPATLVQPVGSPLSLECTVEGTSNPNLYWYRQAAGRGLQLLFYSVGIGQISSEVPQNLSASRPQDRQFILSSKKLLLSDSGFYLCAWSVGETQYFGPGTRLLVL.

The V and J genes are TRBV19 and TRBJ2-5, with D hard to call. The CDR3 is 15 amino acids. Germline-derived CDR1 and CDR2 are LNHDA and SQIVND (reference sequence). V shed 7 bases and J shed 5 bases, with 20 bases lying between them. The CDR3 here is CASKPEQNLGETQYF. As DNA, the CDR3 is TGTGCCAGTAAGCCAGAACAGAACTTGGGGGAGACCCAGTACTTC.

The chain couples TRBV6-6 to TRBJ2-1, with 7 bases that match TRBD2. Trimming removed 0 bases from V and 5 bases from J; junction bases left unmatched: 4. The CDR3 covers 15 residues. CDR1 and CDR2 from the germline V gene are MNHNY and SVGAGI (reference sequence). Here the CDR3 reads CASSYSGEGNNEQFF. CDR3 in DNA: TGTGCCAGCAGTTACTCGGGGGAGGGGAACAATGAGCAGTTCTTC.

This clone was recorded a few times. The chain employs TRBV6-5 and TRBJ1-3; D not certain. Germline V gene data show CDR1 as MNHEY and CDR2 as SVGAGI. This CDR3 region has 16 residues. V was cut by 0 bases and J by 0 bases, with 9 bases left in between. Here the CDR3 reads CASSYSRALSGNTIYF. The CDR3 DNA reads as TGTGCCAGCAGTTACTCTAGGGCCCTCTCTGGAAACACCATATATTTT.

This clone was seen only once. The genes are TRBV6-1 and TRBJ1-6; D uncertain. Germline V gene sequence: CDR1 MNHNS, CDR2 SASEGT. This CDR3 contains 14 residues. The ends were cut back, 7 bases at V and 5 bases at J, with 12 bases in the middle. In DNA form, the CDR3 reads TGTGCCAGCACGAGGTTCCAAGATAATTCACCCCTCCACTTT. Encoded protein: CASTRFQDNSPLHF.

The chain joins TRBV7-9 to TRBJ1-5, with D unclear. Germline V CDR1 and CDR2: SEHNR, FQNEAQ (reference sequence). V was pared by 0 bases and J by 4 bases, with 7 bases between. The length of the CDR3 is 14 residues. CDR3 sequence (DNA): TGTGCCAGCAGCTTAGCAACATTAAATCAGCCCCAGCATTTT. As protein: CASSLATLNQPQHF.

The rearrangement uses TRBV27 and TRBJ2-7, with a weak D call TRBD2 (6 bases). CDR1 MNHEY and CDR2 SMNVEV come from the germline V gene (reference sequence). The CDR3 has 13 amino acids. Deletions cut 3 bases from V and 6 bases from J, with 12 bases between. The DNA for the CDR3 is TGTGCCAGCAGTTTTGCGGGACCCCTCGAGCAGTACTTC. Protein product: CASSFAGPLEQYF.

This clone came up a few times. V and J are TRBV9 and TRBJ1-1; D not certain. Germline V gives CDR1 SGDLS, CDR2 YYNGEE. V shed 0 bases and J shed 2 bases, with 8 bases lying between them. This CDR3 is built from 14 residues. The CDR3 reads CASSVGISNTEAFF. The DNA of the CDR3 is TGTGCCAGCAGCGTAGGCATCTCAAACACTGAAGCTTTCTTT.

This chain links TRBV4-3 with TRBJ2-1, with 10 bases identical to TRBD2. With V trimmed by 3 bases and J by 6 bases, 8 bases remained unmatched. Germline V gene lookup returns CDR1 LGHNA and CDR2 YSLEER. The CDR3 runs to 16 residues. This chain's CDR3 is CASSQTSGGAFNEQFF. The CDR3, as DNA: TGCGCCAGCAGCCAGACCAGCGGGGGGGCTTTCAATGAGCAGTTCTTC.

The chain has TRBV4-1 and TRBJ2-1; 8 bases fit TRBD2. The V gene's germline CDR1 is MGHRA and CDR2 YSYEKL. V trimming: 6 bases; J trimming: 3 bases; junction bases outside the gene matches: 7. The CDR3 is made up of 15 amino acids. CDR3 bases: TGCGCCAGCAGGCCCCGGGGGGGCGACTACAATGAGCAGTTCTTC. Protein: CASRPRGGDYNEQFF.

This sequence joins TRBV9 and TRBJ2-3; no reliable D call. This CDR3 region has 13 residues. The germline CDR1 and CDR2 sequences are SGDLS and YYNGEE. Between the trimmed V and J ends, which lost 0 bases and 2 bases, there was a span of 4 bases. CDR3 bases: TGTGCCAGCAGCGTAGTGTCCACAGATACGCAGTATTTT. Translating it yields CASSVVSTDTQYF.

The chain couples TRBV2 to TRBJ1-2; D gene uncertain. CDR1 SNHLY and CDR2 FYNNEI come from the germline V gene. The V end was cut by 1 base, the J end by 0 bases, with 6 bases between. This CDR3 spans 14 amino acids. CDR3 in amino acids: CASSEDFSNYGYTF. In nucleotides, the CDR3 is TGTGCCAGCAGTGAAGATTTTTCTAACTATGGCTACACCTTC.

This clone has a handful of counts. The chain links TRBV19 to TRBJ1-1; 11 bases line up with TRBD1. CDR1 and CDR2 from the germline V gene are LNHDA and SQIVND (reference sequence). V was pared by 4 bases and J by 4 bases, with 8 bases of the junction left unmatched. The CDR3 sequence is 16 residues long. The CDR3 bases are TGTGCCAGTAGTACCCGGACAGGGGGCATGGGCACTGAAGCTTTCTTT. The encoded protein is CASSTRTGGMGTEAFF. Complete variable domain (other parts from reference TRBV19 and TRBJ1-1): DGGITQSPKYLFRKEGQNVTLSCEQNLNHDAMYWYRQDPGQGLRLIYYSQIVNDFQKGDIAEGYSVSREKKESFPLTVTSAQKNPTAFYLCASSTRTGGMGTEAFFGQGTRLTVV.

V and J are TRBV5-4 and TRBJ1-1, with D uncertain. Germline CDR1 is SGHNT and CDR2 is YYREEE (reference sequence). Between the trimmed V and J ends, which lost 1 base and 0 bases, there was a span of 7 bases. The CDR3 sequence is 14 residues long. The CDR3 sequence is CASSLTAMNTEAFF. The CDR3 nucleotides read TGTGCCAGCAGCTTGACAGCGATGAACACTGAAGCTTTCTTT.

This clone was detected once. This sequence joins TRBV14 and TRBJ1-1; D unclear. Trimming removed 4 bases at V and 0 bases at J, with 9 bases between. The CDR3 covers 14 residues. CDR1 SGHDN and CDR2 FVKESK come from the germline V gene. The CDR3 DNA reads as TGTGCCAGCAGCCTAAGACAAATGAACACTGAAGCTTTCTTT. Amino acids: CASSLRQMNTEAFF.

This chain uses TRBV27 with TRBJ2-2, with a possible D match to TRBD2 (5 bases). The CDR3 consists of 15 residues. Trimming removed 3 bases at V and 0 bases at J, with 8 bases between. Germline CDR1 MNHEY, CDR2 SMNVEV (reference sequence). As DNA, the CDR3 is TGTGCCAGCAGTTTGGCGGGCTCGAACACCGGGGAGCTGTTTTTT. Amino acid sequence: CASSLAGSNTGELFF.

This clone was recorded a few times. The chain is built from TRBV30 and TRBJ1-6, with D perhaps TRBD1 (5 bases). The germline V and J ends were trimmed by 0 bases and 5 bases, with 11 bases remaining between them. The CDR3 sequence is 15 residues long. Per germline, CDR1 GTSNPN and CDR2 SVGIG (reference sequence). The CDR3 is CAWSVQAGDNSPLHF. In nucleotides, the CDR3 is TGTGCCTGGAGTGTACAGGCAGGAGATAATTCACCCCTCCACTTT.

The chain combines TRBV29-1 with TRBJ2-4; 11 bases fit TRBD2. The CDR3 contains 15 residues. Looked up from germline, CDR1 is SQVTM and CDR2 is ANQGSEA. V gave up 3 bases and J gave up 3 bases; unmatched junction bases: 4. CDR3 sequence: CSVDLAGGGKNIQYF. In nucleotides, the CDR3 is TGCAGCGTTGATTTAGCGGGGGGGGGCAAAAACATTCAGTACTTC.

The chain uses TRBV7-9 and TRBJ2-1; D is possibly TRBD2 (5 bases). Germline CDR1 reads SEHNR; CDR2 reads FQNEAQ (reference sequence). Trimming removed 1 base from V and 5 bases from J, with 15 bases in between. The CDR3 length is 16 residues. CDR3 in amino acids: CASSLVATDGDNEQFF. CDR3 DNA sequence: TGTGCCAGCAGCTTAGTCGCCACAGACGGGGACAATGAGCAGTTCTTC.

This clone was observed a handful of times. The same CDR3 also results from other DNA sequences found in this sample. The chain links TRBV29-1 to TRBJ2-7, with 7 bases that match TRBD1. The CDR3 contains 13 residues. Germline values: CDR1 SQVTM, CDR2 ANQGSEA. Trimming removed 5 bases from V and 4 bases from J; junction bases left unmatched: 8. This chain's CDR3 is CSVTRTGPYEQYF. For the CDR3, the DNA is TGCAGCGTTACGAGGACAGGCCCATACGAGCAGTACTTC.

J is TRBJ1-1 and V is TRBV7-8; D uncertain. Per germline, CDR1 SGHVS and CDR2 FQNEAQ. Trimming took 1 base from V and 1 from J, leaving 4 bases between them. The CDR3 has 13 amino acids. The CDR3 is CASSLDPNTEAFF. In DNA form, the CDR3 reads TGTGCCAGCAGCTTAGACCCGAACACTGAAGCTTTCTTT.

The V gene is TRBV7-2, the J gene TRBJ1-2; no clear D gene. This CDR3 region has 13 residues. Looked up from germline, CDR1 is SGHTA and CDR2 is FQGNSA. V was clipped by 2 bases and J by 8 bases, with 12 bases between them. The CDR3 sequence is CASSLNPLWGYTF. Here the CDR3 DNA reads TGTGCCAGCAGCTTAAACCCCCTCTGGGGCTACACCTTC.

This chain joins TRBV6-5 and TRBJ1-2; D ambiguous. The CDR3 is 15 residues long. Trimming stripped 4 bases from V and 4 bases from J, with 16 bases between. From germline, CDR1 is MNHEY and CDR2 SVGAGI. Here the CDR3 reads CASSFGRSQLYGYTF. The CDR3 DNA is TGTGCCAGCAGTTTCGGACGGAGCCAGCTCTATGGCTACACCTTC.